This TCR beta chain was captured by sequencing in a study of T-cell memory formation after mild COVID-19. In the study overall: For the most part, TCR clusters were specific to one donor.

On this clonotype itself: Its target is unknown.

Unmatched junction bases numbered 11, after V lost 0 bases and J lost 4 bases. Germline CDR1 and CDR2: SGHDN and FVKESK. The CDR3 contains 18 residues. Study-wide results and caveats: Clones shrinking from day 15 to 85 showed even CD4/CD8 mixes; later expanders tilted CD4+.

TCRdb ran MiXCR on the 5' RACE reads and lists one entry per CDR3 protein. The table records some 600,000 distinct CDR3 sequences, 17% of them present only once. The specimen was PBMCs or a T cell subset sorted from them (not recorded which). The TCR comes from an adult woman who had mild COVID-19 (a few samples of this study predate the infection). Cell type and time point are not known. This rearrangement joins TRBV14 to TRBJ2-1; 8 nucleotides match TRBD2. CDR3 amino acids: CASSQEGGTSSGYNEQFF. The CDR3 DNA sequence: TGTGCCAGCAGCCAAGAGGGCGGAACGTCTAGCGGGTACAATGAGCAGTTCTTC.